These 4 T cell receptor beta chains originate from one sample sequenced in a study of blood T cell repertoires in COVID-19 (TCRdb year 2020). Library preparation employed the immunoSEQ multiplex PCR assay. Here the immuneACCESS table is served through TCRdb, limited to in-frame sequences with V and J called. Missing clones are a known gap in these copies; in checked studies unresolved V genes cover under half, and the rest lacks a known reason. For this sample there are about 480,000 clones; about 85% appear just once. The ten largest clones take up roughly 2% of the sample. Sequenced: PBMCs or T cells enriched from blood (not recorded which). These receptors were taken from a woman between 18 and 29 years old with acute COVID-19.

About this clone: A much larger clonotype is one base distant, so this may be a read error. The J gene is TRBJ2-1, the V gene TRBV5-6; no reliable D call. The CDR3 length is 13 residues. The V gene's germline CDR1 is SGHDT and CDR2 YYEEEE. The CDR3 reads CANSFSSYNEQFF. DNA of the CDR3: TGTGCCAACAGCTTTAGCTCCTACAATGAGCAGTTCTTC.

V gene TRBV11-3 combines with J gene TRBJ2-7; 8 nucleotides match TRBD1. The CDR3 has 15 amino acids. J lost 1 base, V lost 0 bases, and 2 bases had no gene match. Looked up from germline, CDR1 is SGHNT and CDR2 is YENEEA. The CDR3 here is CASSLDGQGSYEQYF. As DNA, the CDR3 is TGTGCCAGCAGCTTAGATGGACAGGGTTCCTACGAGCAGTACTTC.

This clone came up once. The chain couples TRBV10-1 to TRBJ2-4, with D possibly matching TRBD1 (7 bases). CDR3 length equals 14 residues. Germline V gene lookup returns CDR1 WNHNN and CDR2 SYGVQD (reference sequence). V was clipped by 3 bases and J by 7 bases, with 13 bases between them. CDR3 sequence reads: CASSDGGGLNIQYF. The CDR3 nucleotides read TGCGCCAGCAGTGATGGAGGGGGCCTCAACATTCAGTACTTC.

This clone was recorded once. CDR3 sequence: CASSPPGGRNTIYF. Here the CDR3 DNA reads TGTGCCAGCAGCCCCCCAGGGGGCCGAAACACCATATATTTT. This chain connects TRBV7-9 to TRBJ1-3; 8 bases align to TRBD1. The CDR3 spans 14 residues. With 5 bases clipped from V and 5 bases from J, the junction kept 5 bases outside the gene matches. The germline V gene encodes CDR1 SEHNR and CDR2 FQNEAQ (reference sequence).